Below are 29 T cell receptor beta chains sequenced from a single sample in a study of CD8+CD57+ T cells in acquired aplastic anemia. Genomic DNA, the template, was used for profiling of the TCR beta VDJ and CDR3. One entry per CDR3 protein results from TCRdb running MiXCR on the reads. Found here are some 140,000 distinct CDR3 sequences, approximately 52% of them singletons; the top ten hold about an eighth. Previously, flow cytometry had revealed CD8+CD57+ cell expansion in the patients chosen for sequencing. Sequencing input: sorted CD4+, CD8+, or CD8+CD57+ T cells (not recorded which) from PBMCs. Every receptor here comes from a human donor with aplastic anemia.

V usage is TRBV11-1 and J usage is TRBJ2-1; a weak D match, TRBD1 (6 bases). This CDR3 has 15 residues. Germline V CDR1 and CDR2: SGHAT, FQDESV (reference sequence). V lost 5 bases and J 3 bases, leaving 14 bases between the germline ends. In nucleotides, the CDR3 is TGTGCCAGCAGCATCCCCTGGGACAACTACAATGAGCAGTTCTTC. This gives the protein CASSIPWDNYNEQFF.

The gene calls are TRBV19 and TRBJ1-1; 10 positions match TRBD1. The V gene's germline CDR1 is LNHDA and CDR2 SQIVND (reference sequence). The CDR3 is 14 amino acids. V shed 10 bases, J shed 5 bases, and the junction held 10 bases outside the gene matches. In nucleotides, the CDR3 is TGTGCCACTTCCCGACAGGGGGCGCTGACTGAAGCTTTCTTT. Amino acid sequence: CATSRQGALTEAFF.

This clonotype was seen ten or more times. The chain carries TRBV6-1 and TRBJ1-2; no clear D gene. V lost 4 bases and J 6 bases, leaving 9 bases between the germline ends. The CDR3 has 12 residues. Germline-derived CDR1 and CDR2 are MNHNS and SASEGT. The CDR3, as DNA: TGTGCCAGCAGTGCTGGCGACCATGGCTACACCTTC. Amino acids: CASSAGDHGYTF.

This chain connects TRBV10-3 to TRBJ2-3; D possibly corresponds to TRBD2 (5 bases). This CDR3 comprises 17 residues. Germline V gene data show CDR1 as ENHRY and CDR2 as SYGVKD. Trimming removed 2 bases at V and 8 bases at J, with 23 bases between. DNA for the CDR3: TGTGCCATCAGTGAGCTGGTTCTGGGCGGGCCCTATGGTACGCAGTATTTT. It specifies CAISELVLGGPYGTQYF.

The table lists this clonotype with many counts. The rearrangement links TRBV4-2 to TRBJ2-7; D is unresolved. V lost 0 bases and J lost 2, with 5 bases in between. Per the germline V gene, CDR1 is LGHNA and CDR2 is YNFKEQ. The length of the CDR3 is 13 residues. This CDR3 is CASSQEIPYEQYF. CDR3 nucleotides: TGTGCCAGCAGCCAAGAAATACCCTACGAGCAGTACTTC.

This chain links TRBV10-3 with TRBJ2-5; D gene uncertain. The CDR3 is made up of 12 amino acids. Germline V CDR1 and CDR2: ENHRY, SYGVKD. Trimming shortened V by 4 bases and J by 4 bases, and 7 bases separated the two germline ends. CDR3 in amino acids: CAISARPETQYF. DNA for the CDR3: TGTGCCATCAGTGCCCGCCCAGAGACCCAGTACTTC.

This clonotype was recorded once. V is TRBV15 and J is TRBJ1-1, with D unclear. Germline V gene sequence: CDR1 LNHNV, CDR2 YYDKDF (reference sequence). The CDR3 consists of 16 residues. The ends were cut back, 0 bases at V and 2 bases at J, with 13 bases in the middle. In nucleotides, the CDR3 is TGTGCCACCAGCAGAGATCGAATGCTGCTCAACACTGAAGCTTTCTTT. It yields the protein CATSRDRMLLNTEAFF.

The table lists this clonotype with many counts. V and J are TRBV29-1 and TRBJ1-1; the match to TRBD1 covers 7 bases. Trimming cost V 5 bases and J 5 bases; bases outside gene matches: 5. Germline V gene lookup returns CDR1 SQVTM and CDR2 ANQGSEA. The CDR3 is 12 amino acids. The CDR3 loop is CSVLAGGTEAFF. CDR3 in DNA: TGCAGCGTTTTAGCAGGGGGGACTGAAGCTTTCTTT.

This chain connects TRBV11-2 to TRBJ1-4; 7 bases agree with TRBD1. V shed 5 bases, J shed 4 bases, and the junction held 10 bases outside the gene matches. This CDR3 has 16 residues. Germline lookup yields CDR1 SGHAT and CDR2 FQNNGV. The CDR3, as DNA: TGTGCCAGCAGCCAAGGACCGGGACAGAGTAATGAAAAACTGTTTTTT. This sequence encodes CASSQGPGQSNEKLFF. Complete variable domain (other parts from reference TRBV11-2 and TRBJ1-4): EAGVAQSPRYKIIEKRQSVAFWCNPISGHATLYWYQQILGQGPKLLIQFQNNGVVDDSQLPKDRFSAERLKGVDSTLKIQPAKLEDSAVYLCASSQGPGQSNEKLFFGSGTQLSVL.

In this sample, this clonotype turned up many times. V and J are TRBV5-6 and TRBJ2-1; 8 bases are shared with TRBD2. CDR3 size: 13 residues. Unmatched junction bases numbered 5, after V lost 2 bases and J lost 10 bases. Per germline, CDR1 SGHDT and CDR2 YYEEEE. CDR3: CASSFGRGGEQFF. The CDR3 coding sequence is TGTGCCAGCAGCTTCGGCCGGGGGGGCGAGCAGTTCTTC.

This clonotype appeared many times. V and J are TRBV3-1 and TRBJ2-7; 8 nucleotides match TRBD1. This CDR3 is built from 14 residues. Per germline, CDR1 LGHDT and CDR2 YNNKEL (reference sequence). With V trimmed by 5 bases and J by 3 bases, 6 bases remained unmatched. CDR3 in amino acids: CASSVAGTGYEQYF. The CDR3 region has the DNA TGTGCCAGCAGCGTGGCCGGGACAGGCTACGAGCAGTACTTC.

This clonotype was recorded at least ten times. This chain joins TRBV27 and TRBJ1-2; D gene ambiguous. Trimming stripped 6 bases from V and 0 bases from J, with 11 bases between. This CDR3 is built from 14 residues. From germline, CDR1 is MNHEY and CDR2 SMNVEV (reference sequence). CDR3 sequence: CASRLASSNYGYTF. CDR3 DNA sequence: TGTGCCAGCAGACTCGCCAGTTCTAACTATGGCTACACCTTC.

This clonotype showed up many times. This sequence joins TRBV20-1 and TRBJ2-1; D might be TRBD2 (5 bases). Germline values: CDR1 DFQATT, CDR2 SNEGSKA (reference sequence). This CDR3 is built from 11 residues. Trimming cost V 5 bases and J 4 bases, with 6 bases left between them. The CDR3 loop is CSAGEYNEQFF. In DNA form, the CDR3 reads TGCAGTGCTGGGGAGTACAATGAGCAGTTCTTC.

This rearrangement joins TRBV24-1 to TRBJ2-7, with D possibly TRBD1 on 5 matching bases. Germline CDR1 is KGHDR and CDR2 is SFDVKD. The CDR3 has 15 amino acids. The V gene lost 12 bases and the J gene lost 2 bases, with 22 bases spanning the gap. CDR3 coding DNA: TGTGCCTCTCATAAACCCGGCTCGGACACCTACGAGCAGTACTTC. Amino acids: CASHKPGSDTYEQYF.

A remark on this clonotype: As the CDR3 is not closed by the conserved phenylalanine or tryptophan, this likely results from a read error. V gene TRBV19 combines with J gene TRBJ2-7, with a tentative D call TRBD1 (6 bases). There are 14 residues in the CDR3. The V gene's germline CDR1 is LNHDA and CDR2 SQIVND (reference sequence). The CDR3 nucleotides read TGTGCTAGTAGTATTGGGACACTCCAATACGAGCAGTACCTC. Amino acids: CASSIGTLQYEQYL.

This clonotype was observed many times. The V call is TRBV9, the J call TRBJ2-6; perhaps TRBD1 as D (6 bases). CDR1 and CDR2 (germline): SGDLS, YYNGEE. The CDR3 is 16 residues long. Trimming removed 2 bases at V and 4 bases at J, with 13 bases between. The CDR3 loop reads CASSVPGAGGANVLTF. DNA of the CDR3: TGTGCCAGCAGCGTTCCAGGGGCGGGCGGGGCCAACGTCCTGACTTTC. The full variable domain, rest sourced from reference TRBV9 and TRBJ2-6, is DSGVTQTPKHLITATGQRVTLRCSPRSGDLSVYWYQQSLDQGLQFLIQYYNGEERAKGNILERFSAQQFPDLHSELNLSSLELGDSALYFCASSVPGAGGANVLTFGAGSRLTVL.

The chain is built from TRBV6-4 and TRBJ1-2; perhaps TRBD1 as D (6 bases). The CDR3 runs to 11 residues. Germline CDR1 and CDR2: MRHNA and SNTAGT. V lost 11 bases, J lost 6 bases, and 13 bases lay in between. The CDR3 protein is CAYGGGHGYTF. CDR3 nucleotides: TGTGCCTACGGCGGGGGCCATGGCTACACCTTC.

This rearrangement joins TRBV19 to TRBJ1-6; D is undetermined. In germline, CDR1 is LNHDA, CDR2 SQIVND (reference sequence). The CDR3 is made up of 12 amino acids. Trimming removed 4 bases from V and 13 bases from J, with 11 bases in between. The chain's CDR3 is CASSTRGGPLHF. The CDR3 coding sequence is TGTGCCAGTAGTACCCGAGGAGGGCCCCTCCACTTT.

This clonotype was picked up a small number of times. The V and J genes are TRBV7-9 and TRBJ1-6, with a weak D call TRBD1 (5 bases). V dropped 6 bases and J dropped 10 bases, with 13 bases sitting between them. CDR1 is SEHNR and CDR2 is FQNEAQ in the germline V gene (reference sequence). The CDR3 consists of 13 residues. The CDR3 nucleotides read TGTGCCAGCAGGGTAGGGACCGACTCACCCCTCCACTTT. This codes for CASRVGTDSPLHF.

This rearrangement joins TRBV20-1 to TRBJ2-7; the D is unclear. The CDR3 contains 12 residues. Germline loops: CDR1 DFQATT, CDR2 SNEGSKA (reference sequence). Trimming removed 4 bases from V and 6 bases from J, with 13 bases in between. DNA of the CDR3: TGCAGTGCTAAGGAACCCACGGGCGAGCAGTACTTC. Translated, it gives CSAKEPTGEQYF.

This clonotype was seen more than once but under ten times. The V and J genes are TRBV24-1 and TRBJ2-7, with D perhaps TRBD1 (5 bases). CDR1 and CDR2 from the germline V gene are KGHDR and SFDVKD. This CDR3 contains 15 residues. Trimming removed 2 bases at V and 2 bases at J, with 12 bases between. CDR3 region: CATSDSTTVTYEQYF. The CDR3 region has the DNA TGTGCCACCAGTGATTCAACGACAGTCACCTACGAGCAGTACTTC.

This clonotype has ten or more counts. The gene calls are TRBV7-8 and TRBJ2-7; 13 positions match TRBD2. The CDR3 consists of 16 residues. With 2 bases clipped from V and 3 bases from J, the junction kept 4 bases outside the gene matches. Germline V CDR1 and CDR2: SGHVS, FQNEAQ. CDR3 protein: CASSLLGTSGIYEQYF. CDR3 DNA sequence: TGTGCCAGCAGCTTACTCGGGACTAGCGGGATCTACGAGCAGTACTTC.

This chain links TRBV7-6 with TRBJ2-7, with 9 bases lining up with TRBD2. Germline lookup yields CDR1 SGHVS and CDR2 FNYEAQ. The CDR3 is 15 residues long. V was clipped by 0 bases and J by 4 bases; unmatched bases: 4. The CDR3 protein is CASSLASGGMYEQYF. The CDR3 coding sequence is TGTGCCAGCAGCTTAGCTAGCGGGGGCATGTACGAGCAGTACTTC. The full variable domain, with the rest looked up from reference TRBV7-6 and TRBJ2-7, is GAGVSQSPRYKVTKRGQDVALRCDPISGHVSLYWYRQALGQGPEFLTYFNYEAQQDKSGLPNDRFSAERPEGSISTLTIQRTEQRDSAMYRCASSLASGGMYEQYFGPGTRLTVT.

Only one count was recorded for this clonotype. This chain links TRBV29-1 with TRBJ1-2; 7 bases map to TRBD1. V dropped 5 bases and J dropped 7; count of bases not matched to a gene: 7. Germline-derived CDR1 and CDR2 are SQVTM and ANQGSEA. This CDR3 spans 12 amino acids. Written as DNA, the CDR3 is TGCAGCGTTAAGGGACAGACCTTTGGCTACACCTTC. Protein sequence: CSVKGQTFGYTF.

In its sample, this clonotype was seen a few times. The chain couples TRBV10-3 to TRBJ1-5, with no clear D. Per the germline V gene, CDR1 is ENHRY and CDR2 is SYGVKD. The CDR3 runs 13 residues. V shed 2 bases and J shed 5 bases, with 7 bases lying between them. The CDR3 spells CAISETEDQPQHF. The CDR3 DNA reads TGTGCCATCAGTGAGACAGAAGATCAGCCCCAGCATTTT.

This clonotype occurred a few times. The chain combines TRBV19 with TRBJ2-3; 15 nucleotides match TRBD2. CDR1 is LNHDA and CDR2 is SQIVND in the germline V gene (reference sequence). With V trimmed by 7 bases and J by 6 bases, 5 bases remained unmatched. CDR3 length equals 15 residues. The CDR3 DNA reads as TGTGCCAGTATTGGGACTAGCGGGGGGTTGGATACGCAGTATTTT. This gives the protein CASIGTSGGLDTQYF.

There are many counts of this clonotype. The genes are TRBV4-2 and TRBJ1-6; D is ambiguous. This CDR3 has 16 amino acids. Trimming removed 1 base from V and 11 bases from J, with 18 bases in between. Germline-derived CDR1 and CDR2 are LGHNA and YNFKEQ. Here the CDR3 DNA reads TGTGCCAGCAGCCAAGTCCCGCGTTCGGGCTCTGCACCCCTCCACTTT. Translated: CASSQVPRSGSAPLHF.

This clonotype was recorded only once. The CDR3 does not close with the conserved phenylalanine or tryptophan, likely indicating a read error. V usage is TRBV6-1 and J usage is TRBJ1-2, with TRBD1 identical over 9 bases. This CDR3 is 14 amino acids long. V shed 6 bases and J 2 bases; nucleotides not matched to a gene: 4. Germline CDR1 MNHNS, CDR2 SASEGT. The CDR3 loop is CASSPGTGNYGYTS. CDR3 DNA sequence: TGTGCCAGCAGCCCCGGGACAGGGAACTATGGCTACACCTCC.

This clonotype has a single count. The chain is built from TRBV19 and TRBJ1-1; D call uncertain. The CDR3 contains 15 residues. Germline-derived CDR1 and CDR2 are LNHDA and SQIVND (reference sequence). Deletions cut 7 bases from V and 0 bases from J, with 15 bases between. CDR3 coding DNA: TGTGCCAGTAATAAGGACTTTAAGATGAACACTGAAGCTTTCTTT. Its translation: CASNKDFKMNTEAFF.